This T cell receptor beta chain came from a study of regulatory T cells in long-lasting Graves disease. This clonotype was observed at least ten times. Building of the TCR beta libraries involved iRepertoire HTBI primers and Arm-PCR of CDR3 regions. Using its own MiXCR run on the multiplex PCR reads, TCRdb lists one record per CDR3 protein. This sample has about 320,000 distinct CDR3 sequences, with 15% to 20% found just once. Time point indicated: newly diagnosed GD, antithyroid drugs for less than 3 months. Isolated PBMC RNA provided the starting material for the TCR library. The source was peripheral blood mononuclear cells (PBMCs), collected at new diagnosis, from a patient treated with antithyroid drugs. The TCR was taken from a female donor with Graves disease.

The DNA for the CDR3 is TGTGCCACGGGACAGGGGAGCGACTATGGCTACACCTTC. Translation gives CATGQGSDYGYTF. V usage is TRBV6-1 and J usage is TRBJ1-2, with 10 bases identical to TRBD1. CDR1 and CDR2 from the germline V gene are MNHNS and SASEGT. Trimming cost V 10 bases and J 3 bases; bases outside gene matches: 5. The CDR3 has 13 residues.